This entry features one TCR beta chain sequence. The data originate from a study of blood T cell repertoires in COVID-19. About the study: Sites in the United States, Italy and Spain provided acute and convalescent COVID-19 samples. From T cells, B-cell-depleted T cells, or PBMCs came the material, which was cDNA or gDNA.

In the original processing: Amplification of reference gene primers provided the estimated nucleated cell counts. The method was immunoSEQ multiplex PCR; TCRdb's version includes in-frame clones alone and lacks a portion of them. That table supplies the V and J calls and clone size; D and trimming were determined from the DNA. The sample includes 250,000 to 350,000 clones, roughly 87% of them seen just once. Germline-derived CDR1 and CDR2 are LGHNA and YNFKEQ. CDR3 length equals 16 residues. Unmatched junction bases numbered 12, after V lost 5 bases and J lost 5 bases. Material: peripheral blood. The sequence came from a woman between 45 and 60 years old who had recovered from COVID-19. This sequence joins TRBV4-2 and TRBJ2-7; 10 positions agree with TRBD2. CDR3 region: CASSESLAGVHDEQYF. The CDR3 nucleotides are TGTGCCAGCAGCGAGTCGCTAGCGGGAGTTCATGACGAGCAGTACTTC.